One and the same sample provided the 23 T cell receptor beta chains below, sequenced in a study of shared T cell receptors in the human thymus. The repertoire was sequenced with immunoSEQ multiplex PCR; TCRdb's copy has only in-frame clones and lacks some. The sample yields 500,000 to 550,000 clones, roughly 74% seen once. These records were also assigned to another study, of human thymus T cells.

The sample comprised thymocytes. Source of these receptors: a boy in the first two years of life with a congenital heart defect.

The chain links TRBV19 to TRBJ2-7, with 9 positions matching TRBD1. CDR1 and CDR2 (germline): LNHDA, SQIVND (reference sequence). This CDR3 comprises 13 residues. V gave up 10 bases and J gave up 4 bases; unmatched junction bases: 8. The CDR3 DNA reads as TGTGCCAATCACCGGGACAGGGCGTACGAGCAGTACTTC. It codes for CANHRDRAYEQYF.

CDR3 region: CASSFILIGMALYGYTF. As DNA, the CDR3 is TGTGCCAGCAGTTTTATCCTCATCGGGATGGCTCTCTATGGCTACACCTTC. The gene calls are TRBV28 and TRBJ1-2; D gene ambiguous. V shed 3 bases and J shed 4 bases, with 21 bases lying between them. The CDR3 totals 17 residues. Germline V CDR1 and CDR2: MDHEN, SYDVKM.

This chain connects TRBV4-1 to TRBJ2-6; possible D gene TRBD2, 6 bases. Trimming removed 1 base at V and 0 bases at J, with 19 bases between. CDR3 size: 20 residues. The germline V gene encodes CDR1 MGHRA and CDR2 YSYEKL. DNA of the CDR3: TGCGCCAGCAGCCAAGTGCTGGGGGAGGTCGTCAGCTCTGGGGCCAACGTCCTGACTTTC. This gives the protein CASSQVLGEVVSSGANVLTF.

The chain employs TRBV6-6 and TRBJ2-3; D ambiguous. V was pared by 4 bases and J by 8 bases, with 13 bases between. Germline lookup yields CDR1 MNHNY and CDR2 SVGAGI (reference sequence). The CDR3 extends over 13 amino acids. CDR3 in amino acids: CASSSVPTGTQYF. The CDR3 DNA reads TGTGCCAGCAGTTCAGTCCCGACGGGTACGCAGTATTTT.

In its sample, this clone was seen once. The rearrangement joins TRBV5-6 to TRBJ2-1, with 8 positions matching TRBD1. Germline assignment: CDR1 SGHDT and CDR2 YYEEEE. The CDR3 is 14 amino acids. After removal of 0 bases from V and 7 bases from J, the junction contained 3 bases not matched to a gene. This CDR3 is CASSLAGGKNEQFF. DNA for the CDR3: TGTGCCAGCAGCTTGGCAGGGGGCAAGAATGAGCAGTTCTTC.

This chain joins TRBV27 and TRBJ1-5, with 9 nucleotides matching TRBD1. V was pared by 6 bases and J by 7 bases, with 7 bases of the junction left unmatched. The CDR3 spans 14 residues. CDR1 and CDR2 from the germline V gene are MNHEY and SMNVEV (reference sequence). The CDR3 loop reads CASSRTGEGQPQHF. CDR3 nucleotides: TGTGCCAGCAGCCGGACAGGGGAGGGACAGCCCCAGCATTTT.

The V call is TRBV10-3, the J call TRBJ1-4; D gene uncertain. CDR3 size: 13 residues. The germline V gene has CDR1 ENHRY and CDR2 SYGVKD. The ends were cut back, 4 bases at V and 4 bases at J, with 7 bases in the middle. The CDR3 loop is CAISGGRNEKLFF. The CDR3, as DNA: TGTGCCATCAGTGGAGGGCGTAATGAAAAACTGTTTTTT.

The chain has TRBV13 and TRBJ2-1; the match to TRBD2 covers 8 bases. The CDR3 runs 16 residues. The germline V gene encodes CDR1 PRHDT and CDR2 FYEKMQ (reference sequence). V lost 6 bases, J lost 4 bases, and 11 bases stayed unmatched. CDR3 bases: TGTGCCAGCAGAGACAGCGGGAGTTGGTTTTACAATGAGCAGTTCTTC. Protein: CASRDSGSWFYNEQFF.

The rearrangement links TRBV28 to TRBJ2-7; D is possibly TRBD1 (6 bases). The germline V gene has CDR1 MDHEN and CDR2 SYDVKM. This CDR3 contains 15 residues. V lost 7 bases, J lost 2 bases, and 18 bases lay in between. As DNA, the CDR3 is TGTGCCAGCACCTTGGGAACAGGGCATACCTACGAGCAGTACTTC. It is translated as CASTLGTGHTYEQYF.

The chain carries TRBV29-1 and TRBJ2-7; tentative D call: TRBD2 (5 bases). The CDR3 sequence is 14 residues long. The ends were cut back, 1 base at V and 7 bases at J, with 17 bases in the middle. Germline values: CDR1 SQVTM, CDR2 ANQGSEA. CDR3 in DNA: TGCAGCGTTGAAGTAGGTAGCGAGGGTACGGAGCAGTACTTC. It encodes CSVEVGSEGTEQYF.

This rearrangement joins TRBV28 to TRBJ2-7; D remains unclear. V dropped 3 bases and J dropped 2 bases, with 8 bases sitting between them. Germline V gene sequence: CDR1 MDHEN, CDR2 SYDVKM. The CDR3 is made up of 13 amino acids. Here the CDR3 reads CASSFLQAYEQYF. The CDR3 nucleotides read TGTGCCAGCAGTTTTCTCCAGGCCTACGAGCAGTACTTC.

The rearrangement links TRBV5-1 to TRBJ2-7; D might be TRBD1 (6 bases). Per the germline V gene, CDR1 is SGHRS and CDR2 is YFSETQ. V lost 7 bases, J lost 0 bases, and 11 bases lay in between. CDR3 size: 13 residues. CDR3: CASGQSSSYEQYF. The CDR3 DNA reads TGCGCCAGCGGACAGTCCTCCTCCTACGAGCAGTACTTC.

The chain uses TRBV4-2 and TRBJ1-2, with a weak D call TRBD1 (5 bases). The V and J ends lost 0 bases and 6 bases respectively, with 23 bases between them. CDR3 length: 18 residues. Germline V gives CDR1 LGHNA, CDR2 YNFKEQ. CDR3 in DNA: TGTGCCAGCAGCCAAGACTTCGATGGGGTAAGGGACTATGATGGCTACACCTTC. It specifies CASSQDFDGVRDYDGYTF.

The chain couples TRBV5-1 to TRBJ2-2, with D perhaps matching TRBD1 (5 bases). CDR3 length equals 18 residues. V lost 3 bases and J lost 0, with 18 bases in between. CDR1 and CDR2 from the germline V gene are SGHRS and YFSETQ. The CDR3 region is CASSSTGRAFANTGELFF. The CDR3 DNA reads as TGCGCCAGCAGCTCCACGGGCAGGGCATTCGCGAACACCGGGGAGCTGTTTTTT.

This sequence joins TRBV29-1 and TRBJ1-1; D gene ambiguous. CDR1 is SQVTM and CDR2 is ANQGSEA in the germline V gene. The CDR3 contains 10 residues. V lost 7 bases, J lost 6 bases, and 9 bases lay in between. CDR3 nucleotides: TGCAGCGGGAGAGGGTCTGAAGCTTTCTTT. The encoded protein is CSGRGSEAFF.

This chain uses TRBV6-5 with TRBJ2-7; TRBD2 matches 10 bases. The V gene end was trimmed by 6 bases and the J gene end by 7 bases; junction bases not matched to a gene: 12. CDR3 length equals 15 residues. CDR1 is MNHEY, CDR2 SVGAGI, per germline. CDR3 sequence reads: CASRRTSGKYKEQYF. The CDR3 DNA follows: TGTGCCAGCAGACGTACTAGCGGGAAATATAAAGAGCAGTACTTC.

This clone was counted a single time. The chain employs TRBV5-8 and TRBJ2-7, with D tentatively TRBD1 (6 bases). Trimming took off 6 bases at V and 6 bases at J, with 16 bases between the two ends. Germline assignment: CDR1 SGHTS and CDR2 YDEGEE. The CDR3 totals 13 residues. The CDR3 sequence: CASNVQGHPEQYF. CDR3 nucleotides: TGTGCCAGCAACGTCCAGGGGCACCCCGAGCAGTACTTC.

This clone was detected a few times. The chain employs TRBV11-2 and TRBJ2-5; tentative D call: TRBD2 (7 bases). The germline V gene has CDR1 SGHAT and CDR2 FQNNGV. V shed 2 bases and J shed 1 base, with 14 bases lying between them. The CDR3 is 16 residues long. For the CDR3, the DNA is TGTGCCAGCAGCTTACGTAGGGGGGGACTCCAAGAGACCCAGTACTTC. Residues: CASSLRRGGLQETQYF.

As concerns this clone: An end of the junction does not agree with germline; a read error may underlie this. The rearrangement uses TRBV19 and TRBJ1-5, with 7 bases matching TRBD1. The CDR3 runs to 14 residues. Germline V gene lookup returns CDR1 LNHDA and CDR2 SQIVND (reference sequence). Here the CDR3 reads CACREGARSQPQHF. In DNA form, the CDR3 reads TGTGCCTGTAGGGAGGGGGCTAGGAGTCAGCCCCAGCATTTT.

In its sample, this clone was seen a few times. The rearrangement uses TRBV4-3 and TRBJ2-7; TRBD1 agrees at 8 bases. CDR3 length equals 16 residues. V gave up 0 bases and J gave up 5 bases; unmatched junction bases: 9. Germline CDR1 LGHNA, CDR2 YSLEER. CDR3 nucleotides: TGCGCCAGCAGCCAAGATCAGAACAGGGGGTGGCACGAGCAGTACTTC. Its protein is CASSQDQNRGWHEQYF.

The CDR3 DNA reads as TGTGCCAGCAGCTTGGCGGGGCGGACTAATGAAAAACTGTTTTTT. Protein: CASSLAGRTNEKLFF. The chain links TRBV11-2 to TRBJ1-4; possible D gene TRBD1, 5 bases. Deletions cut 3 bases from V and 2 bases from J, with 10 bases between. The CDR3 length is 15 residues. Germline CDR1 SGHAT, CDR2 FQNNGV.

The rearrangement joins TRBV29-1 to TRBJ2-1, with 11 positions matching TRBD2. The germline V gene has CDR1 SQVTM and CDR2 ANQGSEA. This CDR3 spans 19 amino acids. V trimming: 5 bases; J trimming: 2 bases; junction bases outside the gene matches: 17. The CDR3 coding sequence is TGCAGCGTTACAAATCATACTAGCGGGAGCTCCTTGGCCTACAATGAGCAGTTCTTC. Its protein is CSVTNHTSGSSLAYNEQFF.

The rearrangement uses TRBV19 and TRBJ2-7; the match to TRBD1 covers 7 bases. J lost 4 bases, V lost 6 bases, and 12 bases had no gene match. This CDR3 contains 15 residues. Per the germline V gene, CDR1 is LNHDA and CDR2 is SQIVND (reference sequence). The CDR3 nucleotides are TGTGCCAGTAGCCCGCCACAGGGGACATTTTACGAGCAGTACTTC. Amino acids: CASSPPQGTFYEQYF.